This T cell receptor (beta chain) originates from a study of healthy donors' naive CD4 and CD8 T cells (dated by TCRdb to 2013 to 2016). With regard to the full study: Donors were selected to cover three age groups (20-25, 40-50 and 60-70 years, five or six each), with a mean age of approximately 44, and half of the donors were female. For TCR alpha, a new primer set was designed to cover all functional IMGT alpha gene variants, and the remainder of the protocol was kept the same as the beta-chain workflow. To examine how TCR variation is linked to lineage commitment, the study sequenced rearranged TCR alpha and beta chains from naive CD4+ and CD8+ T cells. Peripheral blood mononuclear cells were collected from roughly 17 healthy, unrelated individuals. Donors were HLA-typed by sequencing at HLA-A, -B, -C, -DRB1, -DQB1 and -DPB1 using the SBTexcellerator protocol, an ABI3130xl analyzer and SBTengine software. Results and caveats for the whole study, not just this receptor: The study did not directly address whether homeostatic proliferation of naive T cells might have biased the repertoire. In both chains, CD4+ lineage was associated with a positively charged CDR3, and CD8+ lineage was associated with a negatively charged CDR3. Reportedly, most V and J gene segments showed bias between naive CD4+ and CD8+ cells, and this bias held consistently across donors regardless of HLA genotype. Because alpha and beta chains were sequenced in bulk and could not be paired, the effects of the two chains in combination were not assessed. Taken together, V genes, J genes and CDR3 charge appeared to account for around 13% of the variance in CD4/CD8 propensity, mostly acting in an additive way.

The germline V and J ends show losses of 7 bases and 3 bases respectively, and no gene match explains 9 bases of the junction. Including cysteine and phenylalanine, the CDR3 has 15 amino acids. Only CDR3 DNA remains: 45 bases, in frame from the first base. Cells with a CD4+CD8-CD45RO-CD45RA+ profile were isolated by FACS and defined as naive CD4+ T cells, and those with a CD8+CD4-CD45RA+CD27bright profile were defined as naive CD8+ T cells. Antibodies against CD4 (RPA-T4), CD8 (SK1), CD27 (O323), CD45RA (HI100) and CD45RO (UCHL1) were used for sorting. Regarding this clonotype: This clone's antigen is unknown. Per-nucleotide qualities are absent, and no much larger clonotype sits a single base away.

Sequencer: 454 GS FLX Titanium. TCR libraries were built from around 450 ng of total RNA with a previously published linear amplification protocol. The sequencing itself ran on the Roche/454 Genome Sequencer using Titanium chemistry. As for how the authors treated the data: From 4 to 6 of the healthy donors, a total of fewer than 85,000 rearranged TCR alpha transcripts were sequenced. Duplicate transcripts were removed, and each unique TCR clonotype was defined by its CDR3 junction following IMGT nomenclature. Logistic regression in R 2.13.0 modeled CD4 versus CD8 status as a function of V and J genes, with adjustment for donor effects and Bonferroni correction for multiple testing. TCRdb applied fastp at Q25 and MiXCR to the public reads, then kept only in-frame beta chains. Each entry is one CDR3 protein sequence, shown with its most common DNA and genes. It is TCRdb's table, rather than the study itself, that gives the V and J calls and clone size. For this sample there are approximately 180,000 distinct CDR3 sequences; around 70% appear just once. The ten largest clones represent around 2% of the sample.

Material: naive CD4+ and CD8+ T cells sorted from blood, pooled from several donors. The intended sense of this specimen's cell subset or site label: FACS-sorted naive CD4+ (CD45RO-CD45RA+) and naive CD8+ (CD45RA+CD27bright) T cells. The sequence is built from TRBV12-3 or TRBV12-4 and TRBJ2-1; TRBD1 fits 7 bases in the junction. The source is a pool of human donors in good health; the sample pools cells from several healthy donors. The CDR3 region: CASKPAQGFYNEQFF. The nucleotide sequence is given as TGTGCCAGCAAACCTGCACAGGGGTTCTACAATGAGCAGTTCTTC.